Given below is one T cell receptor beta chain in context. Its specificity is not known. The source of the sample is a study of monozygotic twins with inflammatory bowel disease. For both chains, the TCRalpha and TCRbeta cDNA went through two nested PCRs of about 17 and 10 cycles. No DNA is given; TCRdb re-called the 5' RACE reads and lists each CDR3 protein once. The sample is made up of about 450,000 distinct CDR3 sequences, and the top ten hold about 2.2% of it. Findings and caveats of the study: Variability may have been added to patient repertoires by differing immunosuppressive treatments.

Germline V gene data show CDR1 as SGHRS and CDR2 as YFSETQ. This CDR3 spans 15 amino acids. Per donor, 2 to 2.5 ml of blood was collected and frozen. The source material was blood. This clonotype originated in a human donor with ulcerative colitis or Crohn's disease, or a healthy co-twin of an affected twin (not recorded which). J is TRBJ2-3 and V is TRBV5-1; the TRBD2 assignment by TCRdb is unverifiable without DNA. CDR3 sequence reads: CASSPGAGGSDTQYF.